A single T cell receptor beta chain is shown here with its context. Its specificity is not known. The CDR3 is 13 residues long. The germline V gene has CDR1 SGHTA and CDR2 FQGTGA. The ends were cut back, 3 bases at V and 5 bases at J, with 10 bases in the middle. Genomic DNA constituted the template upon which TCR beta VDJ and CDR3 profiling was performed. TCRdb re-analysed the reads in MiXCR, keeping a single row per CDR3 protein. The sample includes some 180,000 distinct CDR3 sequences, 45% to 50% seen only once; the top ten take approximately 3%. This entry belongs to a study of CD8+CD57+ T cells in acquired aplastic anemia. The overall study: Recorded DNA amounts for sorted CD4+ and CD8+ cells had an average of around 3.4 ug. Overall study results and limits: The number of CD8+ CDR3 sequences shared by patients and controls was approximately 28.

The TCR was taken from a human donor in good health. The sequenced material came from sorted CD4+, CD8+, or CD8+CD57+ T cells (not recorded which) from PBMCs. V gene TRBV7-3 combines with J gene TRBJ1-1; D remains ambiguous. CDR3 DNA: TGTGCCAGCAGCTTTTCGGGAGAGACTGAAGCTTTCTTT. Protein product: CASSFSGETEAFF.